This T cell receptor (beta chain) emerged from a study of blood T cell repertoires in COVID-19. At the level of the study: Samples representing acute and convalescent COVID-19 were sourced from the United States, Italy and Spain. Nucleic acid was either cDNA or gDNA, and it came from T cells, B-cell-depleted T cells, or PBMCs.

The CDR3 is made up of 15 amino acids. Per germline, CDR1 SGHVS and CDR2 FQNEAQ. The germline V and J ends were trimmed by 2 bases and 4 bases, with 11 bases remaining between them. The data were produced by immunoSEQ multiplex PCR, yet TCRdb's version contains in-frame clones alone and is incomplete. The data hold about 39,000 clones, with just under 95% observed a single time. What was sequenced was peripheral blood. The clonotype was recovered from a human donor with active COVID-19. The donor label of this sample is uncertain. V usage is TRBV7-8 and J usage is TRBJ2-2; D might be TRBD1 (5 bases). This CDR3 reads CASSLSSRVTGELFF. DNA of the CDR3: TGTGCCAGCAGCTTATCTTCCAGGGTCACCGGGGAGCTGTTTTTT.